This T cell receptor beta chain was captured in a study of blood T cell repertoires in COVID-19. Across the study: Samples taken during acute and convalescent COVID-19 were collected in the United States, Italy and Spain. In each case, the material was cDNA or gDNA derived from T cells, B-cell-depleted T cells, or PBMCs.

Germline CDR1 and CDR2: SEHNR and FQNEAQ (reference sequence). This CDR3 is 19 amino acids long. The V end was cut by 2 bases, the J end by 6 bases, with 25 bases between. Original data processing: Nucleated cell counts were estimated from reference gene primer amplification. Using immunoSEQ multiplex PCR, the repertoire was profiled, and TCRdb retains in-frame clones only, with some absent. D and trimming come from the DNA, and the V and J calls and clone size come from that table. The table records about 14,000 clones, around 88% of them present only once. This clonotype originated in a human donor with active COVID-19. The donor label of this sample is uncertain. The specimen was peripheral blood. The chain combines TRBV7-9 with TRBJ1-4, with a weak D call TRBD1 (6 bases). The CDR3 DNA reads as TGTGCCAGCAGCTTACGGGCGATCCGGGACATTTCGAACGATGAAAAACTGTTTTTT. It translates to CASSLRAIRDISNDEKLFF.